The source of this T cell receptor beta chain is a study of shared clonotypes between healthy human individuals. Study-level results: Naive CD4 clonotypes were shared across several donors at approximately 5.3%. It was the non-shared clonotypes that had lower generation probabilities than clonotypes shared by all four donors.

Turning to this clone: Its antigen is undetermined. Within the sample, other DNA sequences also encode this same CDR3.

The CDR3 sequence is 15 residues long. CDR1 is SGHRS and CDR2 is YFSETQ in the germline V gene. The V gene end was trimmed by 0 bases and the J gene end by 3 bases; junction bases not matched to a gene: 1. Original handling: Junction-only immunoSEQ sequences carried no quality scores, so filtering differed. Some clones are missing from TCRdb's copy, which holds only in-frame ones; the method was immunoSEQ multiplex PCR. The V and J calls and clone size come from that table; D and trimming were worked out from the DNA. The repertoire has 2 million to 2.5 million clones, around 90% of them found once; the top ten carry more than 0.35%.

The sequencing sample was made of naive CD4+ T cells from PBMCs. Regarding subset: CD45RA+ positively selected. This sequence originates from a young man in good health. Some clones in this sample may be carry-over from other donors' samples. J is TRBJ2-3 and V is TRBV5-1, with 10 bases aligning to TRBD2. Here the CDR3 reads CASSLASGSTDTQYF. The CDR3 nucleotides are TGCGCCAGCAGCTTGGCTAGCGGGAGTACAGATACGCAGTATTTT.